The 28 T cell receptor beta chains below come from one sample, sequenced in a study of CD8 T cells in Susac syndrome. RNA, at roughly 0.45 to 1 ug, was reverse transcribed with random hexamers. TCRdb re-derived calls from the immunoSEQ multiplex PCR reads in MiXCR, one entry per CDR3 protein. The profile shows under 300,000 distinct CDR3 sequences, 90% to 96% of them singletons. What was sequenced was CD4+ T cells from PBMCs. These receptors were taken from a human donor with Susac syndrome.

The CDR3 nucleotides read TGTGCCAGCAGCCCAAGCCTAGCGGGGAACAATGAGCAGTTCTTC. It translates to CASSPSLAGNNEQFF. The chain links TRBV6-6 to TRBJ2-1; 9 nucleotides agree with TRBD2. Trimming removed 6 bases from V and 5 bases from J; junction bases left unmatched: 8. This CDR3 is built from 15 residues. Germline loops: CDR1 MNHNY, CDR2 SVGAGI (reference sequence).

The chain joins TRBV11-2 to TRBJ2-3; 9 positions match TRBD2. This CDR3 is 16 amino acids long. Germline-derived CDR1 and CDR2 are SGHAT and FQNNGV. With 2 bases clipped from V and 2 bases from J, the junction kept 5 bases outside the gene matches. The CDR3 DNA reads as TGTGCCAGCAGCTTACTTCTAGCGGGATCCACAGATACGCAGTATTTT. This sequence encodes CASSLLLAGSTDTQYF.

The chain has TRBV12-3 or TRBV12-4 and TRBJ2-3; the match to TRBD2 covers 7 bases. The ends lost 2 bases at V and 11 bases at J; junction bases unmatched: 10. This CDR3 contains 14 residues. CDR3 loop: CASSLRLREYGQYF. CDR3 sequence (DNA): TGTGCCAGCAGTTTACGCCTGCGGGAGTACGGGCAGTATTTT.

The V and J genes are TRBV20-1 and TRBJ1-1; D unclear. V dropped 3 bases and J dropped 0 bases, with 11 bases sitting between them. The length of the CDR3 is 14 residues. Looked up from germline, CDR1 is DFQATT and CDR2 is SNEGSKA (reference sequence). As DNA, the CDR3 is TGCAGTGCTAGTGGGCAGAAGGTGAACACTGAAGCTTTCTTT. Translating gives CSASGQKVNTEAFF.

The V and J genes are TRBV29-1 and TRBJ2-1; 8 bases line up with TRBD2. The CDR3 has 16 residues. Germline CDR1 SQVTM, CDR2 ANQGSEA. V shed 7 bases and J 8 bases; nucleotides not matched to a gene: 19. The DNA for the CDR3 is TGCAGCGCCGGGGGAGGGGGACTAGAGAGTGAGGATGAGCAGTTCTTC. This gives the protein CSAGGGGLESEDEQFF.

V and J are TRBV27 and TRBJ2-7; D uncertain. This CDR3 has 13 residues. The germline gives CDR1 MNHEY, CDR2 SMNVEV (reference sequence). V was pared by 4 bases and J by 3 bases, with 10 bases between. CDR3 in amino acids: CASSSLVDYEQYF. The DNA for the CDR3 is TGTGCCAGCAGTTCCTTAGTGGACTACGAGCAGTACTTC.

The genes are TRBV18 and TRBJ1-1, with D possibly TRBD1 on 6 matching bases. This CDR3 is built from 15 residues. Between the trimmed V and J ends, which lost 3 bases and 2 bases, there was a span of 13 bases. Looked up from germline, CDR1 is KGHSH and CDR2 is LQKENI. CDR3 region: CASSPLTGINTEAFF. The CDR3 DNA follows: TGTGCCAGCTCACCGTTGACAGGAATTAACACTGAAGCTTTCTTT.

The rearrangement uses TRBV28 and TRBJ1-5; TRBD1 aligns across 8 bases. This CDR3 has 15 amino acids. Trimming at V came to 5 bases and at J to 5 bases, leaving 8 bases not matched to a gene. The germline V gene has CDR1 MDHEN and CDR2 SYDVKM. The CDR3 sequence is CASSKQGVTYQPQHF. The CDR3 coding sequence is TGTGCCAGCAGTAAACAGGGGGTAACCTATCAGCCCCAGCATTTT.

The chain links TRBV20-1 to TRBJ2-7; D might be TRBD1 or TRBD2, each matching 5 bases. The CDR3 contains 15 residues. In germline, CDR1 is DFQATT, CDR2 SNEGSKA (reference sequence). Trimming cost V 6 bases and J 0 bases, with 18 bases left between them. CDR3 sequence: CSAPASGRVSYEQYF. The CDR3 DNA sequence: TGCAGTGCCCCTGCGAGCGGCAGGGTCTCCTACGAGCAGTACTTC.

The chain employs TRBV29-1 and TRBJ2-1; 7 bases align to TRBD1. This CDR3 is 10 amino acids long. J was trimmed by 10 bases and V by 6 bases; bases with no gene match: 3. Germline loops: CDR1 SQVTM, CDR2 ANQGSEA. Here the CDR3 reads CSVRGGEQFF. The CDR3 DNA reads TGCAGCGTCCGAGGGGGCGAGCAGTTCTTC.

The chain combines TRBV12-3 or TRBV12-4 with TRBJ2-7; maybe TRBD2 (7 bases). This CDR3 has 14 residues. Trimming took off 1 base at V and 4 bases at J, with 11 bases between the two ends. The CDR3 sequence is CASSLGGGRYEQYF. As DNA, the CDR3 is TGTGCCAGCAGTTTAGGGGGGGGCAGGTACGAGCAGTACTTC.

The chain links TRBV11-3 to TRBJ2-3; D is tentatively TRBD1 or TRBD2 (5 bases each). Trimming took off 6 bases at V and 8 bases at J, with 15 bases between the two ends. Germline loops: CDR1 SGHNT, CDR2 YENEEA. This CDR3 is 13 amino acids long. The CDR3 here is CASSEGLVATQYF. CDR3 nucleotide sequence: TGTGCCAGCAGTGAGGGGCTAGTAGCTACGCAGTATTTT.

This chain connects TRBV7-3 to TRBJ1-2, with D perhaps TRBD1 (5 bases). The CDR3 is 13 residues long. CDR1 and CDR2 from the germline V gene are SGHTA and FQGTGA. Trimming took off 6 bases at V and 2 bases at J, with 10 bases between the two ends. The CDR3 loop is CASSRGKNYGYTF. In nucleotides, the CDR3 is TGTGCCAGCAGTAGGGGCAAGAACTATGGCTACACCTTC.

The chain couples TRBV7-2 to TRBJ1-2, with TRBD1 matching over 7 bases. The CDR3 has 17 residues. V lost 4 bases, J lost 5 bases, and 16 bases stayed unmatched. Germline V gene data show CDR1 as SGHTA and CDR2 as FQGNSA. CDR3 DNA: TGTGCCAGCAGCTCCACGGGACAGCCCCAAATTTGGTATGGCTACACCTTC. Encoded protein: CASSSTGQPQIWYGYTF.

V is TRBV9 and J is TRBJ2-3; weak D call: TRBD2 (6 bases). The CDR3 sequence is 14 residues long. From germline, CDR1 is SGDLS and CDR2 YYNGEE. V lost 4 bases and J lost 5, with 14 bases in between. The CDR3 is CASSPAGTGDTQYF. The CDR3 region has the DNA TGTGCCAGCAGCCCCGCGGGGACTGGAGATACGCAGTATTTT.

J is TRBJ2-2 and V is TRBV10-3, with TRBD1 matching 9 bases. The CDR3 contains 14 residues. Trimming took 6 bases from V and 6 from J; bases not matched to a gene: 5. Germline CDR1 is ENHRY and CDR2 is SYGVKD. The CDR3: CAIRGQGRAGELFF. The DNA of the CDR3 is TGTGCCATCAGAGGACAGGGGAGAGCCGGGGAGCTGTTTTTT.

V is TRBV29-1 and J is TRBJ2-1; 10 positions agree with TRBD2. This CDR3 comprises 20 residues. V was clipped by 5 bases and J by 0 bases; unmatched bases: 19. The germline CDR1 and CDR2 sequences are SQVTM and ANQGSEA. CDR3 in amino acids: CSVFRPSGSSILSSYNEQFF. For the CDR3, the DNA is TGCAGCGTTTTCAGGCCTAGCGGGAGTAGTATCCTGAGCTCCTACAATGAGCAGTTCTTC.

The chain recombines TRBV20-1 with TRBJ2-3; D is undetermined. Trimming took 1 base from V and 6 from J, leaving 11 bases between them. Germline V CDR1 and CDR2: DFQATT, SNEGSKA (reference sequence). The CDR3 is 13 residues long. For the CDR3, the DNA is TGCAGTGCTAGAGCTCCCGAAACCGATACGCAGTATTTT. Its translation: CSARAPETDTQYF.

V is TRBV5-4 and J is TRBJ2-7; 13 nucleotides align to TRBD2. Trimming took 2 bases from V and 5 from J; bases not matched to a gene: 10. CDR1 is SGHNT, CDR2 YYREEE, per germline (reference sequence). There are 17 residues in the CDR3. The CDR3 protein is CASSFRLAGGSLDEQYF. For the CDR3, the DNA is TGTGCCAGCAGCTTCCGACTAGCGGGAGGTAGTTTGGACGAGCAGTACTTC.

The chain joins TRBV12-3 or TRBV12-4 to TRBJ2-7, with 13 bases identical to TRBD2. CDR3 length equals 17 residues. J was trimmed by 2 bases and V by 4 bases; bases with no gene match: 8. In nucleotides, the CDR3 is TGTGCCAGCAGTTCCGTCACTAGCGGGAGGGCCACCTACGAGCAGTACTTC. Translated, it gives CASSSVTSGRATYEQYF.

The genes are TRBV5-1 and TRBJ2-7, with 10 nucleotides matching TRBD1. CDR3 length equals 16 residues. Germline CDR1 SGHRS, CDR2 YFSETQ. V lost 4 bases and J lost 2; bases outside the gene matches: 9. CDR3 sequence reads: CASSRSGQGMTYEQYF. The CDR3, as DNA: TGCGCCAGCAGCCGCTCGGGACAGGGGATGACCTACGAGCAGTACTTC.

The chain couples TRBV3-1 to TRBJ2-7, with D maybe TRBD1 (6 bases). V lost 1 base and J 12 bases, leaving 16 bases between the germline ends. The CDR3 extends over 13 amino acids. Germline V lookup: CDR1 LGHDT, CDR2 YNNKEL (reference sequence). CDR3 in amino acids: CASSQARDTGTYF. The CDR3, as DNA: TGTGCCAGCAGCCAAGCCCGGGACACTGGGACGTACTTC.

V usage is TRBV7-8 and J usage is TRBJ1-5; 8 nucleotides line up with TRBD1. Germline V gives CDR1 SGHVS, CDR2 FQNEAQ. The CDR3 is made up of 14 amino acids. The V segment lost 5 bases and the J segment 6 bases; nucleotides outside the gene matches: 6. CDR3 sequence: CASSHRTGSQPQHF. The DNA of the CDR3 is TGTGCCAGCAGCCATCGGACAGGGAGTCAGCCCCAGCATTTT.

This clonotype occurred once. The chain joins TRBV28 to TRBJ1-2, with D possibly matching TRBD1 (5 bases). Germline V gene sequence: CDR1 MDHEN, CDR2 SYDVKM. The CDR3 totals 14 residues. The V end lost 6 bases, the J end lost 6 bases, and 17 bases lay between the germline ends. This CDR3 is CASSSPGGGDGYTF. In DNA form, the CDR3 reads TGTGCCAGCAGCTCACCCGGGGGGGGTGATGGCTACACCTTC.

The count of this clonotype is one. The genes are TRBV29-1 and TRBJ1-1; 9 nucleotides align to TRBD1. Germline V gives CDR1 SQVTM, CDR2 ANQGSEA. V shed 4 bases and J 11 bases; nucleotides not matched to a gene: 8. CDR3 length: 12 residues. The CDR3 DNA sequence: TGCAGCGTTGTATCCGGGGACAGGGTTGCTTTCTTT. This translates into CSVVSGDRVAFF.

The genes are TRBV3-1 and TRBJ2-1, with no clear D. CDR1 is LGHDT, CDR2 YNNKEL, per germline (reference sequence). The CDR3 length is 17 residues. Trimming took 3 bases from V and 5 from J, leaving 20 bases between them. CDR3 residues: CASSHLREPSYHNEQFF. The CDR3 nucleotides are TGTGCCAGCAGCCACCTTAGGGAACCAAGTTACCACAATGAGCAGTTCTTC.

This clonotype was seen a few times. The chain uses TRBV19 and TRBJ1-5; 9 bases fit TRBD1. Germline assignment: CDR1 LNHDA and CDR2 SQIVND (reference sequence). This CDR3 has 15 amino acids. V lost 4 bases and J lost 6; bases outside the gene matches: 7. The CDR3 sequence is CASSNRDRAGQPQHF. For the CDR3, the DNA is TGTGCCAGTAGTAACCGGGACAGGGCTGGTCAGCCCCAGCATTTT.

This chain connects TRBV15 to TRBJ1-3; unclear D gene. V was shortened by 0 bases and J by 6 bases, with 6 bases between the two germline ends. Germline assignment: CDR1 LNHNV and CDR2 YYDKDF (reference sequence). This CDR3 is built from 13 residues. CDR3 in amino acids: CATSRDPENTIYF. The CDR3 coding sequence is TGTGCCACCAGCAGAGATCCTGAAAACACCATATATTTT.